Shown below are 23 T cell receptor beta chains from a single sample sequenced in a study of blood T cell repertoires in COVID-19. Here immunoSEQ multiplex PCR was the method, and the copy in TCRdb shows in-frame clones only, minus some. The sample shows hundreds of thousands of clones, approximately 80% of them seen only once. Sequencing was performed on PBMCs or T cells enriched from blood (not recorded which). These receptors all come from a man in his thirties or forties with acute COVID-19.

The rearrangement uses TRBV5-1 and TRBJ1-1; D is unclear. The CDR3 is 15 amino acids. CDR1 SGHRS and CDR2 YFSETQ come from the germline V gene. V was trimmed by 4 bases and J by 4 bases, leaving 17 bases between them. The CDR3: CASSGGQTSGTEAFF. The CDR3 DNA reads TGCGCCAGCAGCGGCGGTCAGACCTCGGGCACTGAAGCTTTCTTT.

This clone was counted between two and nine times. This sequence joins TRBV7-3 and TRBJ2-3; 9 nucleotides line up with TRBD1. Germline CDR1 and CDR2: SGHTA and FQGTGA. CDR3 length: 17 residues. The V gene end was trimmed by 5 bases and the J gene end by 4 bases; junction bases not matched to a gene: 13. CDR3 amino acids: CASSLLPGQGSADTQYF. The CDR3 DNA sequence: TGTGCCAGCAGCCTTTTACCGGGACAGGGTTCGGCAGATACGCAGTATTTT.

The chain has TRBV28 and TRBJ2-7; a possible D gene is TRBD2 (5 bases). The germline gives CDR1 MDHEN, CDR2 SYDVKM. The CDR3 loop spans 11 amino acids. Trimming took 5 bases from V and 9 from J, leaving 11 bases between them. The DNA for the CDR3 is TGTGCCAGCAGTGAGGGCCGGGGGCAGTACTTC. Its translation: CASSEGRGQYF.

The V call is TRBV5-1, the J call TRBJ2-1; TRBD1 matches 7 bases. In germline, CDR1 is SGHRS, CDR2 YFSETQ. The CDR3 has 16 residues. Germline trimming cut 4 bases from V and 3 bases from J; bases unmatched to any gene: 10. CDR3: CASSLTGEGYYNEQFF. CDR3 DNA sequence: TGCGCCAGCAGCCTCACAGGGGAAGGGTACTACAATGAGCAGTTCTTC.

This clone was observed at least ten times. This chain connects TRBV9 to TRBJ2-3; a weak D match, TRBD1 (6 bases). Trimming left V 4 bases short and J 0 bases short, with 9 bases between. Germline CDR1 SGDLS, CDR2 YYNGEE. The CDR3 is made up of 14 amino acids. The CDR3 nucleotides read TGTGCCAGCAGCACGGACAGTAGCACAGATACGCAGTATTTT. Amino acids: CASSTDSSTDTQYF.

This chain links TRBV29-1 with TRBJ1-4, with D possibly matching TRBD1 (6 bases). There are 14 residues in the CDR3. Trimming took off 3 bases at V and 4 bases at J, with 12 bases between the two ends. CDR1 is SQVTM, CDR2 ANQGSEA, per germline. In DNA, the CDR3 is TGCAGCGTTGAGGGCGGCAGGGGTAATGAAAAACTGTTTTTT. Protein product: CSVEGGRGNEKLFF.

The CDR3: CASSSRVPEQYF. The CDR3 bases are TGTGCCAGCAGTTCCAGGGTTCCCGAGCAGTACTTC. This chain links TRBV12-3 or TRBV12-4 with TRBJ2-7, with D perhaps matching TRBD1 (5 bases). This CDR3 comprises 12 residues. Trimming took 4 bases from V and 6 from J, leaving 10 bases between them.

The chain employs TRBV3-1 (or the pseudogene TRBV3-2) and TRBJ2-5, with TRBD1 matching 11 bases. Trimming cost V 1 base and J 5 bases; bases outside gene matches: 6. Germline V gives CDR1 LGHDT, CDR2 YNNKEL (reference sequence). The CDR3 is 16 residues long. The CDR3 bases are TGTGCCAGCAGCCAAGGGACAGGGGGCGGGAAGGAGACCCAGTACTTC. Protein: CASSQGTGGGKETQYF.

The chain combines TRBV30 with TRBJ1-5; no definite D call. CDR1 is GTSNPN and CDR2 is SVGIG in the germline V gene (reference sequence). The CDR3 covers 15 residues. Deletions cut 0 bases from V and 6 bases from J, with 15 bases between. This chain's CDR3 is CAWSVRSEASQPQHF. CDR3 coding DNA: TGTGCCTGGAGTGTGAGGTCCGAGGCTAGTCAGCCCCAGCATTTT.

This clone was observed a few times. The chain couples TRBV2 to TRBJ1-5; possibly TRBD1 for D (5 bases). V lost 7 bases and J lost 6, with 16 bases in between. The CDR3 is 14 amino acids. Germline-derived CDR1 and CDR2 are SNHLY and FYNNEI. The CDR3 DNA sequence: TGTGCCAGCACCGAATCGGTGGGGGGTCAGCCCCAGCATTTT. This codes for CASTESVGGQPQHF.

The chain links TRBV6-5 to TRBJ1-1, with 8 nucleotides matching TRBD1. With 10 bases clipped from V and 1 base from J, the junction kept 11 bases outside the gene matches. Germline CDR1 MNHEY, CDR2 SVGAGI. The CDR3 is made up of 15 amino acids. The chain's CDR3 is CATHGQGGGNTEAFF. The CDR3 coding sequence is TGTGCCACCCACGGACAGGGAGGTGGGAACACTGAAGCTTTCTTT.

This clone was seen a handful of times. This chain joins TRBV5-1 and TRBJ2-5; D perhaps matches TRBD2 (7 bases). V was pared by 4 bases and J by 5 bases, with 15 bases between. The CDR3 has 14 amino acids. Germline CDR1 and CDR2: SGHRS and YFSETQ. CDR3 loop: CASSLGGGLETQYF. CDR3 in DNA: TGCGCCAGCAGCCTTGGGGGGGGGCTTGAGACCCAGTACTTC.

V usage is TRBV6-5 and J usage is TRBJ2-5, with a weak D call TRBD1 (6 bases). Germline lookup yields CDR1 MNHEY and CDR2 SVGAGI. The CDR3 runs 14 residues. Trimming took 6 bases from V and 2 from J, leaving 13 bases between them. The CDR3 bases are TGTGCCAGCAGGTTGCGAAGGGGGCAAGAGACCCAGTACTTC. Translated: CASRLRRGQETQYF.

V and J are TRBV18 and TRBJ2-2, with 9 bases aligning to TRBD1. This CDR3 has 15 amino acids. V shed 3 bases, J shed 1 base, and the junction held 0 bases outside the gene matches. Germline CDR1 and CDR2: KGHSH and LQKENI. The CDR3 here is CASSPGQGNTGELFF. DNA of the CDR3: TGTGCCAGCTCACCGGGACAGGGGAACACCGGGGAGCTGTTTTTT.

This clone showed up just once. The chain carries TRBV18 and TRBJ2-3, with a weak D call TRBD1 (6 bases). From germline, CDR1 is KGHSH and CDR2 LQKENI. V was cut by 5 bases and J by 8 bases, with 20 bases left in between. There are 15 residues in the CDR3. This CDR3 is CASSMRQVPLGTQYF. CDR3 DNA sequence: TGTGCCAGCTCAATGCGACAGGTGCCCCTTGGTACGCAGTATTTT.

The CDR3 nucleotides are TGCAGCGTTGCGGTGGTGGGCGGGGGCGGAGATACGCAGTATTTT. Its translation is CSVAVVGGGGDTQYF. The chain links TRBV29-1 to TRBJ2-3; D possibly corresponds to TRBD2 (7 bases). CDR1 is SQVTM, CDR2 ANQGSEA, per germline. The CDR3 runs to 15 residues. The V end lost 4 bases, the J end lost 5 bases, and 19 bases lay between the germline ends.

The gene calls are TRBV5-1 and TRBJ1-1, with D possibly matching TRBD1 (6 bases). This CDR3 spans 13 amino acids. V lost 1 base and J 11 bases, leaving 15 bases between the germline ends. Germline V gene data show CDR1 as SGHRS and CDR2 as YFSETQ. The CDR3 reads CASSLIEGGEAFF. The CDR3 DNA reads as TGCGCCAGCAGCTTGATTGAAGGGGGGGAGGCTTTCTTT.

This chain links TRBV28 with TRBJ1-4; 8 nucleotides agree with TRBD1. This CDR3 spans 13 amino acids. Germline lookup yields CDR1 MDHEN and CDR2 SYDVKM. After removal of 3 bases from V and 10 bases from J, the junction contained 4 bases not matched to a gene. CDR3 nucleotides: TGTGCCAGCAGTTTGGCAGGGGGCACAAAACTGTTTTTT. This sequence encodes CASSLAGGTKLFF. Drawing the rest from reference TRBV28 and TRBJ1-4, the complete variable domain is DVKVTQSSRYLVKRTGEKVFLECVQDMDHENMFWYRQDPGLGLRLIYFSYDVKMKEKGDIPEGYSVSREKKERFSLILESASTNQTSMYLCASSLAGGTKLFFGSGTQLSVL.

The genes are TRBV5-6 and TRBJ1-5; 9 bases match TRBD1. CDR3 size: 15 residues. The junction had 6 bases not matched to a gene; V was cut back by 3 bases and J by 5 bases. Germline V gives CDR1 SGHDT, CDR2 YYEEEE. CDR3: CASSSGTGSYQPQHF. Here the CDR3 DNA reads TGTGCCAGCAGCTCCGGGACAGGGTCTTATCAGCCCCAGCATTTT. Full variable domain (outside the CDR3, taken from reference TRBV5-6 and TRBJ1-5): DAGVTQSPTHLIKTRGQQVTLRCSPKSGHDTVSWYQQALGQGPQFIFQYYEEEERQRGNFPDRFSGHQFPNYSSELNVNALLLGDSALYLCASSSGTGSYQPQHFGDGTRLSIL.

The chain joins TRBV2 to TRBJ2-5; TRBD1 matches at 11 bases. V gave up 9 bases and J gave up 5 bases; unmatched junction bases: 5. Germline CDR1 is SNHLY and CDR2 is FYNNEI. CDR3 length: 13 residues. The CDR3 DNA reads TGTGCCAGTACGGACAGGGGGCCTGAGACCCAGTACTTC. Protein product: CASTDRGPETQYF.

A few counts support this clone. The chain has TRBV30 and TRBJ1-4; D is unresolved. Germline V gives CDR1 GTSNPN, CDR2 SVGIG (reference sequence). V was cut by 0 bases and J by 8 bases, with 13 bases left in between. CDR3 length: 14 amino acids. CDR3 sequence: CAWSVHRRAEKLFF. CDR3 DNA sequence: TGTGCCTGGAGTGTACACCGGAGGGCCGAAAAACTGTTTTTT.

V usage is TRBV5-1 and J usage is TRBJ2-5, with D perhaps matching TRBD1 (6 bases). Trimming took off 0 bases at V and 4 bases at J, with 16 bases between the two ends. The CDR3 is 16 residues long. The germline V gene encodes CDR1 SGHRS and CDR2 YFSETQ. The CDR3 bases are TGCGCCAGCAGCTTGGGGGGGCCCAGGTGGGGAGAGACCCAGTACTTC. Its translation: CASSLGGPRWGETQYF.

CDR3 residues: CASSAGLADQETQYF. In DNA form, the CDR3 reads TGTGCCAGCAGTGCCGGACTAGCGGACCAAGAGACCCAGTACTTC. The chain carries TRBV7-7 and TRBJ2-5; TRBD2 aligns across 10 bases. This CDR3 region has 15 residues. CDR1 SSHAT and CDR2 FNYEAQ come from the germline V gene (reference sequence). The junction had 4 bases not matched to a gene; V was cut back by 6 bases and J by 0 bases. Supplemented by reference TRBV7-7 and TRBJ2-5, the full variable domain reads GAGVSQSPRYKVTKRGQDVTLRCDPISSHATLYWYQQALGQGPEFLTYFNYEAQPDKSGLPSDRFSAERPEGSISTLTIQRTEQRDSAMYRCASSAGLADQETQYFGPGTRLLVL.